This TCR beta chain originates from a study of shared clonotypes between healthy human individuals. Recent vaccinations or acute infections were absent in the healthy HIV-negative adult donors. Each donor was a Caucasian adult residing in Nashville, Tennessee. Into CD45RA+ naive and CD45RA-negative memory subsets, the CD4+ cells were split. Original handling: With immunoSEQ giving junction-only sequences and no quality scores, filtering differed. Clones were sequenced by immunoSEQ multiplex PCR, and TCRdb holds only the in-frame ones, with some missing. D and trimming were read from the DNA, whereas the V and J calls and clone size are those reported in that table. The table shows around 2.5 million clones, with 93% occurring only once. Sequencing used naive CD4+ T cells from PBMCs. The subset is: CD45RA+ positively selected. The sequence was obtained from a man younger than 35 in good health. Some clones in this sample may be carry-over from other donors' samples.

DNA for the CDR3: TGCGCCAGCAGCCCCGTTGCCCCCCCCGAGCAGTACTTC. Its protein is CASSPVAPPEQYF. The rearrangement uses TRBV5-1 and TRBJ2-7; D is unclear. V was cut by 4 bases and J by 6 bases, with 14 bases left in between. The germline gives CDR1 SGHRS, CDR2 YFSETQ. The CDR3 has 13 residues.